One and the same sample provided the 13 T cell receptor beta chains below, sequenced in a study of blood T cells in healthy people across ages (dated by TCRdb to 2015 to 2017). Libraries were made using 5' RACE. The sample was run on an Illumina HiSeq 2500. A second PCR of roughly 7 to 12 cycles was run with a J-beta primer mix and a sample-barcoded 5' primer. Clones were called with MiXCR by TCRdb after fastp trimmed the public reads at Q25, and only in-frame beta chains were retained. Identical CDR3 proteins give one entry, which carries the most common genes and DNA. The sample data list more than 550,000 distinct CDR3 sequences, and 22% of these were observed just once. Jointly, the top ten make up around a fifth of the sample. The sample comprised blood. These receptors were obtained from a man aged 70-80 years in good health.

This rearrangement joins TRBV7-2 to TRBJ1-2; the D gene is possibly TRBD1 (5 bases). With 6 bases removed from V and 8 bases from J, the gap between germline ends came to 16 bases. The CDR3 loop spans 13 amino acids. CDR1 SGHTA and CDR2 FQGNSA come from the germline V gene. The CDR3 bases are TGTGCCAGCAGTTCCCGAGGGGCGCAGGGCTACACCTTC. Protein product: CASSSRGAQGYTF.

The J gene is TRBJ2-7, the V gene TRBV28, with D possibly matching TRBD1 (5 bases). This CDR3 contains 15 residues. CDR1 and CDR2 from the germline V gene are MDHEN and SYDVKM. V lost 1 base, J lost 9 bases, and 19 bases lay in between. The CDR3 protein is CASSLFPGPQGAQYF. The DNA for the CDR3 is TGTGCCAGCAGTTTATTTCCAGGGCCCCAGGGTGCGCAGTACTTC. Filled out from reference TRBV28 and TRBJ2-7, the complete variable domain reads DVKVTQSSRYLVKRTGEKVFLECVQDMDHENMFWYRQDPGLGLRLIYFSYDVKMKEKGDIPEGYSVSREKKERFSLILESASTNQTSMYLCASSLFPGPQGAQYFGPGTRLTVT.

This clonotype appeared a few times. J is TRBJ1-5 and V is TRBV28, with a weak D call TRBD1 (6 bases). The CDR3 is 16 amino acids. Germline CDR1 is MDHEN and CDR2 is SYDVKM. V lost 4 bases to trimming and J lost 3 bases, with 16 bases between them. CDR3 DNA: TGTGCCAGCAGTTCCAATCAAAGGGGGTTCAATCAGCCCCAGCATTTT. Amino acid sequence: CASSSNQRGFNQPQHF.

This clonotype was seen a handful of times. J is TRBJ2-5 and V is TRBV7-2; no reliable D call. This CDR3 comprises 13 residues. Deletions cut 2 bases from V and 5 bases from J, with 9 bases between. Germline CDR1 reads SGHTA; CDR2 reads FQGNSA. The CDR3 nucleotides read TGTGCCAGCAGCTTATCTTTCGGGGAGACCCAGTACTTC. Translation: CASSLSFGETQYF.

The chain carries TRBV12-3 or TRBV12-4 and TRBJ1-5; D gene uncertain. Trimming cost V 5 bases and J 11 bases, with 10 bases left between them. This CDR3 is built from 11 residues. The CDR3: CASSKGRSQHF. In DNA, the CDR3 is TGTGCCAGCAGTAAGGGTAGATCCCAGCATTTT.

About this clonotype itself: At one end the junction does not follow the germline gene, possibly because of a read error. This rearrangement joins TRBV7-2 to TRBJ2-6; 7 bases are a match to TRBD1. This CDR3 has 21 amino acids. CDR1 and CDR2 from the germline V gene are SGHTA and FQGNSA. In DNA, the CDR3 is TGTGCCAGCAGCTTAAAGGTCGGGACAGTCAACTTTGCCTCTGAGGCCAACGTCCTGACTTTC. Residues: CASSLKVGTVNFASEANVLTF.

The table lists this clonotype with a few counts. The V call is TRBV6-1, the J call TRBJ2-1, with 15 bases lining up with TRBD2. Trimming cost V 6 bases and J 7 bases; bases outside gene matches: 7. The CDR3 sequence is 16 residues long. CDR1 is MNHNS and CDR2 is SASEGT in the germline V gene. The CDR3, as DNA: TGTGCCAGCAGCCTCGGACTAGCGGGGGGGTTAAATGAGCAGTTCTTC. Translating it yields CASSLGLAGGLNEQFF.

This clonotype was recorded a few times. The rearrangement links TRBV5-1 to TRBJ2-2; tentatively, D is TRBD1 (6 bases). V was clipped by 5 bases and J by 0 bases, with 11 bases between them. The CDR3 has 15 residues. CDR1 is SGHRS, CDR2 YFSETQ, per germline. The CDR3 DNA is TGCGCCAGCAGATCCGGACAGTCGAACACCGGGGAGCTGTTTTTT. Protein product: CASRSGQSNTGELFF.

The chain carries TRBV12-3 or TRBV12-4 and TRBJ1-1; a weak D match, TRBD1 (5 bases). Trimming removed 3 bases from V and 7 bases from J, with 9 bases in between. The CDR3 length is 12 residues. The CDR3 sequence is CASSLGQGEAFF. The DNA of the CDR3 is TGTGCCAGCAGTTTGGGTCAGGGTGAAGCTTTCTTT.

DNA for the CDR3: TGTGCCAGCAGCTCCGATAAAATACAGGGAACTGGAAACACCATATATTTT. Translating gives CASSSDKIQGTGNTIYF. The rearrangement uses TRBV7-6 and TRBJ1-3, with a weak D call TRBD1 (6 bases). V shed 4 bases and J shed 2 bases, with 18 bases lying between them. The V gene's germline CDR1 is SGHVS and CDR2 FNYEAQ. The CDR3 sequence is 17 residues long. The whole variable domain, remainder taken from reference TRBV7-6 and TRBJ1-3, is GAGVSQSPRYKVTKRGQDVALRCDPISGHVSLYWYRQALGQGPEFLTYFNYEAQQDKSGLPNDRFSAERPEGSISTLTIQRTEQRDSAMYRCASSSDKIQGTGNTIYFGEGSWLTVV.

This clonotype was observed a few times. The chain joins TRBV2 to TRBJ1-2, with 7 bases lining up with TRBD1. The CDR3 consists of 17 residues. V lost 4 bases to trimming and J lost 0 bases; unmatched junction nucleotides: 11. Germline V gives CDR1 SNHLY, CDR2 FYNNEI. The CDR3 DNA is TGTGCCAGCAGTGGATTTGAGACAGGGCTTGCTAACTATGGCTACACCTTC. Translating it yields CASSGFETGLANYGYTF. Combining the CDR3 with reference TRBV2 and TRBJ1-2 gives the whole variable domain EPEVTQTPSHQVTQMGQEVILRCVPISNHLYFYWYRQILGQKVEFLVSFYNNEISEKSEIFDDQFSVERPDGSNFTLKIRSTKLEDSAMYFCASSGFETGLANYGYTFGSGTRLTVV.

In this sample, this clonotype turned up a few times. The CDR3 DNA reads TGCAGTGCCCCTCCTTGGGACAGGGGTGTAGGGGAGCAGTTCTTC. This sequence encodes CSAPPWDRGVGEQFF. The chain links TRBV20-1 to TRBJ2-1, with 10 bases identical to TRBD1. V dropped 6 bases and J dropped 10; count of bases not matched to a gene: 15. Germline CDR1 is DFQATT and CDR2 is SNEGSKA (reference sequence). The CDR3 is made up of 15 amino acids.

This clonotype was picked up a small number of times. The chain recombines TRBV6-2 or TRBV6-3 with TRBJ2-4; D unresolved. Germline CDR1 reads MNHEY; CDR2 reads SVGEGT. The ends were cut back, 4 bases at V and 1 base at J, with 11 bases in the middle. This CDR3 comprises 15 residues. The CDR3 here is CASSSTTWAKNIQYF. CDR3 sequence (DNA): TGTGCCAGCAGTTCCACCACTTGGGCCAAAAACATTCAGTACTTC.